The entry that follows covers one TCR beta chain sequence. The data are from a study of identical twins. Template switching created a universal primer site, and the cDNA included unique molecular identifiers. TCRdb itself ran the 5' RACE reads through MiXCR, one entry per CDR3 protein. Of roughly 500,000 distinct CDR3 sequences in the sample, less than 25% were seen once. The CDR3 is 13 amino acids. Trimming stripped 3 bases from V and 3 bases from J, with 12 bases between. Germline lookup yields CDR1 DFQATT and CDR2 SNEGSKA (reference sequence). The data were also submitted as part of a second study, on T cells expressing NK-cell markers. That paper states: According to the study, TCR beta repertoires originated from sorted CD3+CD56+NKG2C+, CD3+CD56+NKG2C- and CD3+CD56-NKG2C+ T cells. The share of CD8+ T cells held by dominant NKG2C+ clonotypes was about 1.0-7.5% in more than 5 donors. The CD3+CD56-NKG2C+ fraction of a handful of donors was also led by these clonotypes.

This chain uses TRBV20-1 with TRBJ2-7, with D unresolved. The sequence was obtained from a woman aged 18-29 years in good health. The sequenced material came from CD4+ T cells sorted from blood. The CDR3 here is CSARDPKGYEQYF. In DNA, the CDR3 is TGCAGTGCTAGGGACCCTAAGGGCTACGAGCAGTACTTC.